This TCR beta chain was observed in a study of shared clonotypes between healthy human individuals. Study context: Sampling drew on donors who were a couple of women and a few men aged 18 to 49. CD4 naive cells filled three plates per donor, CD4 memory three, CD8 naive two and CD8 memory one. Study findings and constraints: Estimated richness was generally greater in naive than memory subsets.

Assay: immunoSEQ multiplex PCR; the TCRdb copy retains only in-frame clones and omits some. Of about 2.4 million clones in the sample, 93% were seen once. Researchers partitioned CD4+ cells into CD45RA+ naive and CD45RA-negative memory subsets. As concerns this clone: Its antigen is unidentified.

The clonotype originates from a man between 18 and 29 years old in good health. Some clones in this sample may be carry-over from other donors' samples. Specimen: naive CD4+ T cells from PBMCs. Specified subset: CD45RA+ positively selected.

The DNA of the CDR3 is TGTGCCAGTAGGGAGACAGACCGACTATGGGGCTACACCTTC. Its translation: CASRETDRLWGYTF. The rearrangement uses TRBV19 and TRBJ1-2; a weak D match, TRBD1 (5 bases). The CDR3 loop spans 14 amino acids. Trimming cost V 6 bases and J 8 bases, with 19 bases left between them. Germline V gene lookup returns CDR1 LNHDA and CDR2 SQIVND (reference sequence).